The rows below give T cell receptor beta chains drawn from one sample of a study of blood T cell repertoires in COVID-19. Produced via immunoSEQ multiplex PCR; TCRdb's table is partial and in-frame only. The sample lists a few hundred thousand clones; roughly 90% were seen once. Input material: PBMCs or T cells enriched from blood (not recorded which). Receptors originate from a woman aged 35 to 49 who had been exposed to COVID-19. CDR3s include the opening cysteine and the closing phenylalanine or tryptophan. D genes are given only for firm matches. Expanded clones are given a class, and other clones once, few, many or no size at all.

D gene	clone size	V gene	J gene	CDR3 DNA	CDR3 protein
.	few	TRBV2	TRBJ2-5	TGTGCCAGCACCCGCGGGCTTCAAGAGACCCAGTACTTC	CASTRGLQETQYF
TRBD1	.	TRBV19	TRBJ1-2	TGTGCCAGTACAGGGGGTGACTATGGCTACACCTTC	CASTGGDYGYTF
.	once	TRBV7-6	TRBJ1-4	TGTGCCAGCAGCTTCAACAGGGCAACTAATGAAAAACTGTTTTTT	CASSFNRATNEKLFF
TRBD1	.	TRBV9	TRBJ2-3	TGTGCCAGCAGCCCTGGTGACAGGGGGCGCACAGATACGCAGTATTTT	CASSPGDRGRTDTQYF
TRBD2	once	TRBV2	TRBJ2-7	TGTGCCAGCAGGGCGACTAGCGGGGGGAACTACGAGCAGTACTTC	CASRATSGGNYEQYF
.	few	TRBV29-1	TRBJ1-5	TGCAGCGCCCGACAGTCCCCCGATCAGCCCCAGCATTTT	CSARQSPDQPQHF
.	.	TRBV19	TRBJ2-2	TGTGCCAGTAGTATTCGGGTCACCGGGGAGCTGTTTTTT	CASSIRVTGELFF
TRBD1	.	TRBV10-2	TRBJ2-7	TGCGCCAGCAGTGAGTACCCCAGAATTTGGGACAGGGGTAGGGCCTACGAGCAGTACTTC	CASSEYPRIWDRGRAYEQYF
TRBD1	.	TRBV29-1	TRBJ1-3	TGCAGCGTTGGGGACAGGGAGACTGGAAACACCATATATTTT	CSVGDRETGNTIYF
.	.	TRBV9	TRBJ2-3	TGTGCCAGCAGCCCATCGGGTGGTACGCAGTATTTT	CASSPSGGTQYF